The clone carrying this T cell receptor (beta chain) was detected a few times. The antigen is not known. These data belong to a study of T cells after yellow fever vaccination. As TCR cDNA was made by 5'RACE template switching, a universal primer site and UMIs were added. TCRdb re-derived calls from the 5' RACE reads in MiXCR, one entry per CDR3 protein. The sample contains a few hundred thousand distinct CDR3 sequences, 8.7% of which appear only once. Findings of the study overall: Boosting was followed by the reappearance of most primary-vaccination clones (roughly 96% CD4, more than 70% CD8). A secondary response was less intense yet reached its peak sooner, at day 5 versus 15.

Germline-derived CDR1 and CDR2 are KGHSH and LQKENI. The CDR3 totals 18 residues. Trimming removed 3 bases at V and 1 base at J, with 18 bases between. This TCR was sampled from a man between 18 and 29 years old who received the YFV17D yellow fever vaccine. The specimen comprised PBMCs, sampled on the day of the first yellow fever vaccination. The chain combines TRBV18 with TRBJ2-2; D is possibly TRBD1 (6 bases). CDR3 nucleotides: TGTGCCAGCTCACCGGTAGCCGGTTGGGGACAGAACACCGGGGAGCTGTTTTTT. This codes for CASSPVAGWGQNTGELFF. The whole variable domain, filled in from reference TRBV18 and TRBJ2-2, reads NAGVMQNPRHLVRRRGQEARLRCSPMKGHSHVYWYRQLPEEGLKFMVYLQKENIIDESGMPKERFSAEFPKEGPSILRIQQVVRGDSAAYFCASSPVAGWGQNTGELFFGEGSRLTVL.